The text below deals with one T cell receptor (beta chain). The antigen is not known. Generated by immunoSEQ multiplex PCR, the TCRdb table keeps only in-frame clones and is missing some. The sample lists some 250,000 clones; about nine tenths were seen once. V dropped 5 bases and J dropped 5 bases, with 25 bases sitting between them. Germline V gives CDR1 MNHEY, CDR2 SMNVEV (reference sequence). The CDR3 is 17 residues long. The entry originates in a study of cytomegalovirus exposure and HLA in healthy donors. Study-wide results and limits: For most TCR sequences rarity was the rule, although some public TCRs occurred in many donors. In a later analysis, first-cohort TCR clusters were found to tend to co-occur in the approximately 110 validation repertoires. Researchers counted approximately 160 TCR beta chains as cytomegalovirus-associated.

The sequence was obtained from a woman aged 30 to 39 in good health and CMV-seronegative. The gene calls are TRBV27 and TRBJ2-7; D might be TRBD1 (6 bases). The sequenced sample consisted of PBMCs. The CDR3 DNA sequence: TGTGCCAGCAGTACCCTCCTCCTACAGGGTATAGTGGACGAGCAGTACTTC. Its translation is CASSTLLLQGIVDEQYF.